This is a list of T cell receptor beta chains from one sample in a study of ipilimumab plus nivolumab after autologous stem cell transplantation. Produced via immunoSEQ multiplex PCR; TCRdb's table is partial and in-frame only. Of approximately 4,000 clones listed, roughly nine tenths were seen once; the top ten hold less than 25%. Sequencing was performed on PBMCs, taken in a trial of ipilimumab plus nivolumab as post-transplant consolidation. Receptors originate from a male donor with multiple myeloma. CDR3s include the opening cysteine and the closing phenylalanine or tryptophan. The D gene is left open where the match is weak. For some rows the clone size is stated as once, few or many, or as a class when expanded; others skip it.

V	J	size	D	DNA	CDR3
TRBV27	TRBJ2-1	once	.	TGTGCCAGCAGTCCCCCCGGAGATCTGTTCTTC	CASSPPGDLFF
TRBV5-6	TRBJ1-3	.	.	TGTGCCAGCAGGCTTCTGGGGGGCGACGGAAACACCATATATTTT	CASRLLGGDGNTIYF
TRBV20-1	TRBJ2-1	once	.	TGCAGTGCCCCGTACAATGAGCAGTTCTTC	CSAPYNEQFF
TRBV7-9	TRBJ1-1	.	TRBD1	TGTGCCAGCAGCTCGACAGGGTTGGGGAACACTGAAGCTTTCTTT	CASSSTGLGNTEAFF
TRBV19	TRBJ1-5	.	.	TGTGCCAGTAGTATTCGGGGAGGAGGCAATAGCAATCAGCCCCAGCATTTT	CASSIRGGGNSNQPQHF
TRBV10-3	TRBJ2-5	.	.	TGTGCCATCAGTGATACGTGGGATCAGCGACAAGAGACCCAGTACTTC	CAISDTWDQRQETQYF
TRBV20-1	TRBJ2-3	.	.	TGCAGGGTGTGGAGCGCAGATACGCAGTATTTT	CRVWSADTQYF
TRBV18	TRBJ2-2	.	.	TGTGCCAGCTCACTAGGATGGGACACCGGGGAGCTGTTTTTT	CASSLGWDTGELFF
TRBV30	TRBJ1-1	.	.	TGTGCCTGGAGTGTATCCGGGACTGAAGCTTTCTTT	CAWSVSGTEAFF
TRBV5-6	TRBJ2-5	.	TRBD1	TGTGCCAGCAGCTCCACAGGGGGCGCAGAGACCCAGTACTTC	CASSSTGGAETQYF
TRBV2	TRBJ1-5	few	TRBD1	TGTGCCAGCAGTGAAGCGGGTGGGACAGGCGGTCAGCCCCAGCATTTT	CASSEAGGTGGQPQHF
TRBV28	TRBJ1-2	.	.	TGTGCCAGCAGATTCCCCGGGACACACTATGGCTACACCTTC	CASRFPGTHYGYTF
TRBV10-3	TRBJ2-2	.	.	TGTGCCATCAGTGAGACCCTTGAGGCCGGGGAGCTGTTTTTT	CAISETLEAGELFF
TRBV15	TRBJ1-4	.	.	TGTGCCACCAGCCTGGGAAATAATGAAAAACTGTTTTTT	CATSLGNNEKLFF
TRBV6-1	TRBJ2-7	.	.	TGTGCCAGCAGTGAAGCCGCGGCGGGGGCTGGCCAGCAGTACTTC	CASSEAAAGAGQQYF
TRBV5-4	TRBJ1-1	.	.	TGTGCCACAACCGGGGATGGGTACACTGAAGCTTTCTTT	CATTGDGYTEAFF
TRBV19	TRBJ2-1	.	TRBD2	TGTGCCAGTAGTCCGGGAGCGGGAGGCTCCTACAATGAGCAGTTCTTC	CASSPGAGGSYNEQFF
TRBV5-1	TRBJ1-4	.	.	TGCGCCAGCAGCTTGGAGGACGGGGTTGGCGAAAAACTGTTTTTT	CASSLEDGVGEKLFF
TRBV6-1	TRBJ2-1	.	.	TGTGCCAGCAGTGTCTCAGGGAAAGGGTGTTTCTTC	CASSVSGKGCFF
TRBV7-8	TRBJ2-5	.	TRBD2	TGTGCCAGCAGCTTAGGTCGACTAGCGGGCCAAGAGACCCAGTACTTC	CASSLGRLAGQETQYF
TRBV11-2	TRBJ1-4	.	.	TGTGCCAGCAGCTTAGACTGGGCTGAAAAACTGTTTTTT	CASSLDWAEKLFF
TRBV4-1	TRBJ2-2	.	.	TGCGCCAGCAGCCTCCGTTCCCGGGACTCCGCCGGGGAGCTGTTTTTT	CASSLRSRDSAGELFF
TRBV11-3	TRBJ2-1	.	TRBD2	TGTGCCAGCAGCGGGAGGGCCCACAATGAGCAGTTCTTC	CASSGRAHNEQFF
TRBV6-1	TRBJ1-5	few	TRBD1	TGTGCCAGCAGTGCCCGGGACAGGGGGCTCAATCAGCCCCAGCATTTT	CASSARDRGLNQPQHF
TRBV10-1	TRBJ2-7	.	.	TGCGCCAGCAGTGAGTCGGGCAGGATCCACGAGCAGTACTTC	CASSESGRIHEQYF
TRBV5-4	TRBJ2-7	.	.	TGTGCCAGCAGCTTGGGGTCCTCGTTACCCTCCTACGAGCAGTACTTC	CASSLGSSLPSYEQYF
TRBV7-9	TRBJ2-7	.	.	TGTGCCAGCAGCTTAACCGACGAGCAGTACTTC	CASSLTDEQYF
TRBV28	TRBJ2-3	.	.	TGTGCCAGCAGTAACCTCCCGGCCGGATCTGATACGCAGTATTTT	CASSNLPAGSDTQYF
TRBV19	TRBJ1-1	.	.	TGTGCCAGTAGTATATCGGGACTGAACACTGAAGCTTTCTTT	CASSISGLNTEAFF
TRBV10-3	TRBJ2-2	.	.	TGTGCCATCAAGAGGACACCTCTGGGGGAGCTGTTTTTT	CAIKRTPLGELFF